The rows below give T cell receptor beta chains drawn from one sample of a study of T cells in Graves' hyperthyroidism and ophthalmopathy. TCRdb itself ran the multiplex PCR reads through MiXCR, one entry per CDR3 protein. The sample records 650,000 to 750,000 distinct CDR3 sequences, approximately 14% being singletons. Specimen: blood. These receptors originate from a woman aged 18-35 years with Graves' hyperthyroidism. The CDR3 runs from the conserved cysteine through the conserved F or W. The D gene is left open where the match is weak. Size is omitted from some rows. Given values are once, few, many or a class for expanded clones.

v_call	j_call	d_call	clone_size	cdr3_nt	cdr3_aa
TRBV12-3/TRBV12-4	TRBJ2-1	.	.	TGTGCCAGCAGTTCGCAGGGTATTTACTACAATGAGCAGTTCTTC	CASSSQGIYYNEQFF
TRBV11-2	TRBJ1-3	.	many	TGTGCCAGCAGCTTAGACCCATTTCAAGTGGACACCATATATTTT	CASSLDPFQVDTIYF
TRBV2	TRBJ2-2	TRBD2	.	TGTGCCAGCAGTGATAAGGCTAGCGGGAGCGACGGGGAGCTGTTTTTT	CASSDKASGSDGELFF
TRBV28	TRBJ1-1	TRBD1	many	TGTGCCAGCAGTTTAGACACAGGGGGCGAAATAATCACTGAAGCTTTCTTT	CASSLDTGGEIITEAFF
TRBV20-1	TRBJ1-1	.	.	TGCAGTGCTAGAGATGAAGGTGGCAGCCCCTGGGACACTGAAGCTTTCTTT	CSARDEGGSPWDTEAFF
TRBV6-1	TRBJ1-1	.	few	TGTGCCAGCAGACTATACACTGAAGCTTTCTTT	CASRLYTEAFF
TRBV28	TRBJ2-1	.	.	TGTGCCGGCAGCCACTTTGGGATAGGGGGTGGTTACTCTACCGGTTATCCCTACAATGAGCAGTTCTTC	CAGSHFGIGGGYSTGYPYNEQFF
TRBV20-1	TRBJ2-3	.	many	TGCAGTGCTAGAGAGGGAGGATGGGGGACAGATACGCAGTATTTT	CSAREGGWGTDTQYF
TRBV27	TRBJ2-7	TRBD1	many	TGTGCCAGCAGCCCCAGGGACAGGGGTGACGAGCAGTACTTC	CASSPRDRGDEQYF
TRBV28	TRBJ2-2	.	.	TGTGCCAGCAGTTTCCTAGCCACCGGGGAGCTGTTTTTT	CASSFLATGELFF
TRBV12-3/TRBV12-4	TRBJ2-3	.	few	TGTGCCAGCAGTCCCTCCAAAGGATTAGATACGCAGTATTTT	CASSPSKGLDTQYF
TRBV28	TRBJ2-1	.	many	TGTGCCAGCAGTTTATCCCTCTTGCGAACCTACAATGAGCAGTTCTTC	CASSLSLLRTYNEQFF
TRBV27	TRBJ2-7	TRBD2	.	TGTGCCACCTCCCGGGGGGGCCGGGAGCAGTACTTC	CATSRGGREQYF
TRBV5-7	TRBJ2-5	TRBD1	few	TGTGCCAGCAGCACCGCGACAGGGAACCCAGAGACCCAGTACTTC	CASSTATGNPETQYF
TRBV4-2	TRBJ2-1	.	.	TGTGCCAGCAGCCAAGCGGGGGCGAGCAATGAGCAGTTCTTC	CASSQAGASNEQFF
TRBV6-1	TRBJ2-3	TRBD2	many	TGTGCCAGCAGTGGCGGGAGCGGGGGAGGCACAGATACGCAGTATTTT	CASSGGSGGGTDTQYF
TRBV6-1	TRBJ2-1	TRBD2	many	TGTGCCAGCAGTCCGGGGGGGGACTACAATGAGCAGTTCTTC	CASSPGGDYNEQFF
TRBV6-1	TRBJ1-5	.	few	TGTGCCAGCACCCAACTCGACAATCAGCCCCAGCATTTT	CASTQLDNQPQHF
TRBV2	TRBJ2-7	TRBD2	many	TGTGCCAGCAGTGGAGGGACTACCTACTACGAGCAGTACTTC	CASSGGTTYYEQYF
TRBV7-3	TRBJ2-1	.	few	TGTGCCAGCAGCTTAACGGAGGTCACCGATGAGCAGTTCTTC	CASSLTEVTDEQFF
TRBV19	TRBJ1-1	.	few	TGTGCCAGTAGTATAGAGTGGAGGGCAGGTGGGGGGGCTGAAGCTTTCTTT	CASSIEWRAGGGAEAFF
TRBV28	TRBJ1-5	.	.	TGTGCCAGCACCTACGGACAGAACAATCAGCCCCAGCATTTT	CASTYGQNNQPQHF
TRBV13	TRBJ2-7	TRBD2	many	TGTGCCAGCAATCCACGAAGCGCAGCGGGAGTGAGGGAGCAGTACTTC	CASNPRSAAGVREQYF
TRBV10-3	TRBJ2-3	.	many	TGTGCCATCAGTGAGGGTCAAGGAGATACGCAGTATTTT	CAISEGQGDTQYF
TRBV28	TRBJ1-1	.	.	TGTGCCAGCAGTTCATACCCCGCCGGTGCTTTCTTT	CASSSYPAGAFF
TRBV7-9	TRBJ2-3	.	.	TGTGCCAGCAGCTTTGACTATACGCAGTATTTT	CASSFDYTQYF
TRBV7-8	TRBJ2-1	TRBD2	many	TGTGCCAGCAGCTTACTAGCGGGAGCGTATGAGCAGTTCTTC	CASSLLAGAYEQFF
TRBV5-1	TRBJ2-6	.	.	TGCGCCAGCAACTTGAGATGGGCTGCTGGGGCCAACGTCCTGACTTTC	CASNLRWAAGANVLTF
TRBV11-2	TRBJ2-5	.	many	TGTGCCAGCAGATCCCCGACGGGGGCGGGGGAGACCCAGTACTTC	CASRSPTGAGETQYF
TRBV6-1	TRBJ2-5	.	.	TGTGCCAGCAGCGAGTCGACAGGAGAAGAGACCCAGTACTTC	CASSESTGEETQYF
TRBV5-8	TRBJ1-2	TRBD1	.	TGTGCCAGCAGCCCGTCAGACAGGGATAACTATGGCTACACCTTC	CASSPSDRDNYGYTF
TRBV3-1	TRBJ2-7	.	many	TGTGCCAGCAGCCAAGATTGGCTAGCTGGATCCTACGAGCAGTACTTC	CASSQDWLAGSYEQYF
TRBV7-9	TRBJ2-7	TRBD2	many	TGTGCCAGCACTGCTAGCGGGACTTTACGCGAGCAGTACTTC	CASTASGTLREQYF
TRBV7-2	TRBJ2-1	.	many	TGTGCCAGCAGCTTAGACGTAGGTGAGCAGTTCTTC	CASSLDVGEQFF
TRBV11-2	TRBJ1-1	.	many	TGTGCCAGCAGCTTAGATCGCTCCGAAGCTTTCTTT	CASSLDRSEAFF
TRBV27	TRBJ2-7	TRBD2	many	TGTGCCAGCAGTTTCCTGGGGGGGGGTTACGAGCAGTACTTC	CASSFLGGGYEQYF
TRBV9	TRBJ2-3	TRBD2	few	TGTGCCAGCAGCGTAGGGGAGGGTCCCCCACGACCAGATACGCAGTATTTT	CASSVGEGPPRPDTQYF
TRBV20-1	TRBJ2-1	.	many	TGCAGTGCTAGGGCGGACTCGAGCACCGTTTACAATGAGCAGTTCTTC	CSARADSSTVYNEQFF
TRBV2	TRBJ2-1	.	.	TGTGCCAGCAGGCCTGACAGTCCCAATGGGCAGTTCTTC	CASRPDSPNGQFF
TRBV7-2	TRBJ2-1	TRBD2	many	TGTGCCAGCAGCCCTAGCGGGACGACCTACAATGAGCAGTTCTTC	CASSPSGTTYNEQFF